Below, one T cell receptor (beta chain) is given with its context. The antigen it binds to is not known. The sample holds no much larger clone one base away, and base qualities are not on file. Before genomic DNA extraction, conventional CD4+ T cells were isolated from blood as CD25-low CD127-high cells. Repertoire analyses used several healthy control donors as the comparison group. The library was made by the immunoSEQ multiplex PCR assay. Rearranged TCR beta chain products were amplified from the genomic DNA of sorted T-cell subsets and were then sequenced. The authors' pipeline ran thus. Shannon entropy and Simpson indices were used to measure how diverse the repertoire of productive TCR beta rearrangements was. Clonal expansion was assessed by the summed frequency of the 100 most abundant productive TCR beta clonotypes among total reads. The TRB repertoires were scored with a self-reactivity index built on which amino acids appear at CDR3beta positions 6 and 7. Two-way ANOVA was used for repertoire analyses, while Student t or Mann-Whitney tests were used for flow cytometric analyses. Entries here come from immuneACCESS through TCRdb and include only in-frame sequences with V and J called. Some clones fail to appear in such tables; in the studies checked, an unresolved V gene covers under half of the shortfall, and the cause of the remainder is unknown. V, J and clone size derive from that table, while D and trimming were established from the DNA sequence. The sample has about 50,000 clones on record, 80% to 90% of them singletons. The ten largest account for 0.51% of the sample.

The sample belongs to a study of regulatory and conventional T cells in RAG deficiency (dated by TCRdb to about 2017). Background on the whole study: To compare the diversity and composition of the repertoires of Treg, conventional CD4+ and CD8+ T cells between RAG-deficient patients and healthy controls, the study applied high-throughput TCR beta sequencing. Overall study results and their limits: Sorted CD25-high CD127-low cells from Omenn syndrome patients may represent peripherally activated cells rather than bona fide Treg cells. For some subjects, some analyses of T-cell subsets were not performed. Shorter CDR3 lengths were found in all patient T-cell subsets, and >75% Treg-Tconv repertoire overlap at nucleotide and amino acid level was observed in Omenn syndrome patients. Unique TCR beta sequences from Treg cells were around 90-fold fewer in Omenn syndrome and CID/AS patients than controls, versus about 10-fold for other subsets. Compared with control T-cell subpopulations, RAG-deficient patients had much lower Shannon entropy and higher Simpson indices.

The CDR1 and CDR2 encoded by the germline V gene are SGHTA and FQGNSA. The CDR3 contains 12 residues, cysteine and phenylalanine counted. Of all the DNA, just the CDR3 is kept, 36 bases in frame from base 1. V drops 5 bases and J drops 6 bases, leaving 8 bases in between. These data also formed part of another study, on regulatory T cells. The second study, in turn, reports: For the multiplex PCR, 52 forward TRBV primers and 13 reverse TRBJ primers were used, and amplification bias was corrected with both assay-based and computational methods. Repertoires from patients had restricted unique TRB V-J pairs and skewed V and J gene usage, with the strongest effect in regulatory T cells. The study compared T-cell receptor beta repertoires of sorted regulatory, conventional CD4+ and CD8+ T cells between CD3G-deficient patients and healthy controls. Peripheral blood mononuclear cells were isolated by Ficoll density separation. Rearranged TRB loci were amplified from genomic DNA by multiplex PCR within the immunoSEQ assay. TRB amplicons were sequenced on an Illumina HiSeq platform. Custom algorithms error-filtered the raw sequences and aligned the raw sequences to reference gene sequences, after which the immunoSEQ online tools were used for analysis. Frequencies of productive and nonproductive TRB rearrangements were evaluated among both unique and total sequences. Prism software was used to run t tests, Mann-Whitney tests or two-way ANOVA for comparisons between groups.

Sequencing input: CD4+ effector T cells sorted from blood. The sequence joins TRBV7-2 to TRBJ1-5, with the D gene uncertain. The TCR originated in a human donor in good health. The DNA reads TGTGCCAGCAGCCAATTCAGTCAGCCCCAGCATTTT. Its protein reads: CASSQFSQPQHF.